The subject of this entry is one T cell receptor beta chain. This table comes from immunoSEQ multiplex PCR, and its TCRdb copy is limited to in-frame clones, with some not included. The data hold under 200,000 clones, with around nine tenths observed a single time. This sample is drawn from a study of blood T cell repertoires in COVID-19. Study as a whole: There were acute and convalescent COVID-19 samples, and they came from the United States, Italy and Spain.

The CDR3 is made up of 16 amino acids. J gave up 9 bases and V 4 bases, and 14 bases lay outside the gene matches. The germline gives CDR1 SGHRS, CDR2 YFSETQ. The clonotype was recovered from a man aged 70-80 years with acute or convalescent COVID-19. The sample was peripheral blood. The rearrangement uses TRBV5-1 and TRBJ2-1, with 9 bases matching TRBD1. CDR3 bases: TGCGCCAGCAGCCCACAGGGGGCCCGAGATGGCCGTGAGCAGTTCTTC. The encoded protein is CASSPQGARDGREQFF.